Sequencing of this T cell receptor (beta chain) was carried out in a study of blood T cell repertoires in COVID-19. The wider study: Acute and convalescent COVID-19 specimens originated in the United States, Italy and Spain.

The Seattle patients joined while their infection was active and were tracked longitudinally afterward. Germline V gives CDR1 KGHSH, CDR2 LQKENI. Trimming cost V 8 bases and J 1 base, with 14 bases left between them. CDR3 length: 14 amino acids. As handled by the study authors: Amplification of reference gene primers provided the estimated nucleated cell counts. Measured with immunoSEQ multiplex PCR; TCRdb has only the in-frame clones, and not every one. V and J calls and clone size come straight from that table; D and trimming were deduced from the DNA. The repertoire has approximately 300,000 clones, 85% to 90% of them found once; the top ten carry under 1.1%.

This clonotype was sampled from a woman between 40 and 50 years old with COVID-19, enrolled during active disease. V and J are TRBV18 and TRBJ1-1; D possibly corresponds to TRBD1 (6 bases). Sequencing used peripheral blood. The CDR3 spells CASRIRGPNTEAFF. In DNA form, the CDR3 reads TGTGCCAGCCGCATCAGGGGACCGAACACTGAAGCTTTCTTT.